This T cell receptor (beta chain) is drawn from a study of PD-1 blockade in mismatch repair-deficient tumors. In the study overall: Enrolled about 2013-2017, patients had progressing, pretreated mismatch repair-deficient cancers of about a dozen types.

This CDR3 contains 17 residues. Looked up from germline, CDR1 is SGHRS and CDR2 is YFSETQ. V was pared by 3 bases and J by 2 bases, with 7 bases of the junction left unmatched. Every patient had mismatch repair deficiency by PCR or immunohistochemistry. TCR sequencing covered three patients who responded to pembrolizumab. Assay used: immunoSEQ multiplex PCR; TCRdb lists only in-frame clones, some missing. The sample has some 70,000 clones; approximately 80% are singletons. The TCR sequence derives from an adult with mismatch repair-deficient cancer. Here the sequenced sample was peripheral blood, taken 2 weeks after starting pembrolizumab. The rearrangement links TRBV5-1 to TRBJ2-1, with 11 bases that match TRBD2. The chain's CDR3 is CASSSSLAGVPYNEQFF. The CDR3 nucleotides read TGCGCCAGCAGCTCGTCACTAGCGGGAGTCCCCTACAATGAGCAGTTCTTC.